These 13 T cell receptor beta chains were sequenced from one sample in a study of cytomegalovirus exposure and HLA in healthy donors. The study ran its PCR with 60 Vbeta and 13 Jbeta primers. The data were produced by immunoSEQ multiplex PCR, yet TCRdb's version contains in-frame clones alone and is incomplete. The top ten hold about 3% of the sample, which has 50,000 or so clones, around 70% seen once. Sequencing used PBMCs. These receptors were collected from a man between 18 and 29 years old in good health and CMV-seronegative.

This rearrangement joins TRBV7-9 to TRBJ2-3; a weak D match, TRBD2 (6 bases). Germline CDR1 is SEHNR and CDR2 is FQNEAQ (reference sequence). This CDR3 contains 15 residues. Trimming left V 5 bases short and J 2 bases short, with 14 bases between. CDR3 DNA: TGTGCCAGCAGCGAGGGACTTCGACTCACAGATACGCAGTATTTT. Translating gives CASSEGLRLTDTQYF.

CDR3 DNA: TGTGCCAGCAGTGAGAGTAAGGAACAGACGAACACTGAAGCTTTCTTT. Its translation is CASSESKEQTNTEAFF. V usage is TRBV25-1 and J usage is TRBJ1-1; D remains unclear. Germline V gives CDR1 MGHDK, CDR2 SYGVNS. CDR3 size: 16 residues. Trimming left V 3 bases short and J 1 base short, with 15 bases between.

V is TRBV30 and J is TRBJ1-5, with D possibly matching TRBD1 (6 bases). Germline V gives CDR1 GTSNPN, CDR2 SVGIG (reference sequence). The CDR3 has 14 amino acids. V lost 2 bases and J lost 2, with 10 bases in between. The CDR3: CAWSQGQGNQPQHF. The CDR3 coding sequence is TGTGCCTGGAGTCAGGGGCAGGGCAATCAGCCCCAGCATTTT.

V gene TRBV5-1 combines with J gene TRBJ2-7, with TRBD2 identical over 7 bases. The CDR3 consists of 14 residues. Germline lookup yields CDR1 SGHRS and CDR2 YFSETQ. V lost 4 bases to trimming and J lost 4 bases; unmatched junction nucleotides: 8. CDR3 in amino acids: CASSPGLAVYEQYF. The CDR3 DNA reads TGCGCCAGCAGCCCTGGGCTAGCGGTGTACGAGCAGTACTTC.

The chain carries TRBV4-2 and TRBJ2-3; 7 bases match TRBD1. Germline values: CDR1 LGHNA, CDR2 YNFKEQ. V shed 0 bases and J 1 base; nucleotides not matched to a gene: 1. The CDR3 is 15 amino acids. CDR3 protein: CASSQDGTGTDTQYF. The CDR3 DNA reads as TGTGCCAGCAGCCAAGATGGGACAGGCACAGATACGCAGTATTTT.

V gene TRBV6-5 combines with J gene TRBJ2-7, with D perhaps matching TRBD1 (6 bases). The CDR3 spans 14 residues. In germline, CDR1 is MNHEY, CDR2 SVGAGI. V shed 7 bases and J shed 3 bases, with 16 bases lying between them. CDR3 nucleotides: TGTGCCAGCACCTCTGGGGACAAAAACTACGAGCAGTACTTC. Translation: CASTSGDKNYEQYF.

The chain joins TRBV5-1 to TRBJ1-6; TRBD1 is a possible D gene (6 bases). V was pared by 0 bases and J by 9 bases, with 16 bases between. Germline loops: CDR1 SGHRS, CDR2 YFSETQ. The CDR3 spans 16 residues. CDR3 sequence: CASSLAVSGDISPLHF. CDR3 nucleotide sequence: TGCGCCAGCAGCTTGGCAGTCTCAGGGGACATTTCACCCCTCCACTTT.

The chain joins TRBV6-5 to TRBJ1-2, with TRBD1 as a possible D gene (5 bases). The CDR3 extends over 14 amino acids. The germline V and J ends were trimmed by 5 bases and 4 bases, with 14 bases remaining between them. Germline V lookup: CDR1 MNHEY, CDR2 SVGAGI. The CDR3 region has the DNA TGTGCCAGCAGTCCCCCTGGGGGGGTCTATGGCTACACCTTC. It encodes CASSPPGGVYGYTF.

The CDR3 coding sequence is TGTGCCAGTCGACTAGCGGGAGATGAGCAGTTCTTC. Protein product: CASRLAGDEQFF. The rearrangement joins TRBV7-8 to TRBJ2-1; TRBD2 agrees at 12 bases. The CDR3 length is 12 residues. The V gene's germline CDR1 is SGHVS and CDR2 FQNEAQ. The V segment lost 9 bases and the J segment 8 bases; nucleotides outside the gene matches: 2.

Here the CDR3 reads CAISDGTGASTDTQYF. For the CDR3, the DNA is TGTGCCATCAGTGACGGGACAGGCGCCAGCACAGATACGCAGTATTTT. J is TRBJ2-3 and V is TRBV10-3, with 8 bases identical to TRBD1. This CDR3 has 16 amino acids. Per germline, CDR1 ENHRY and CDR2 SYGVKD. The ends lost 3 bases at V and 0 bases at J; junction bases unmatched: 5.

This clone was found a few times. The chain employs TRBV6-5 and TRBJ1-4, with D possibly matching TRBD1 (6 bases). The CDR3 extends over 15 amino acids. Germline assignment: CDR1 MNHEY and CDR2 SVGAGI. With 0 bases removed from V and 7 bases from J, the gap between germline ends came to 12 bases. Written as DNA, the CDR3 is TGTGCCAGCAGTTACTCTGGGCAGGGGATTGAAAAACTGTTTTTT. The encoded protein is CASSYSGQGIEKLFF.

The V gene is TRBV19, the J gene TRBJ1-1; no firm D call. Germline values: CDR1 LNHDA, CDR2 SQIVND (reference sequence). V lost 1 base and J lost 1, with 4 bases in between. The CDR3 contains 13 residues. This CDR3 is CASSIVKNTEAFF. CDR3 DNA sequence: TGTGCCAGTAGTATAGTCAAGAACACTGAAGCTTTCTTT.

The chain uses TRBV29-1 and TRBJ1-5; no firm D call. Between the trimmed V and J ends, which lost 5 bases and 0 bases, there was a span of 8 bases. This CDR3 spans 13 amino acids. Germline V gene sequence: CDR1 SQVTM, CDR2 ANQGSEA. CDR3 coding DNA: TGCAGCGTTTTTGAGGCTAGCAATCAGCCCCAGCATTTT. It specifies CSVFEASNQPQHF.